Sequencing of this T cell receptor beta chain was carried out in a study of T cell responses to AZD1222 COVID-19 vaccine (dated by TCRdb to the early 2020s). Notes on the research overall: TCR sequencing covered some 250 trial participants: 207 given two doses of AZD1222 and 26 given two doses of MenACWY control vaccine. Trial participants were enrolled into age subgroups of 18-55, 56-69 and 70-plus years, which contained approximately 150, 28 and 58 TCR-sequenced participants, respectively.

Read against the paper, the sample's time point label means: about 28 days (+/-7) after the second vaccine dose. Because spike-specific TCR depth and breadth did not differ between the two schedules, AZD1222 recipients who got a second dose at roughly 4 weeks were pooled with those who got a second dose at roughly 12 weeks. Vaccinee samples were obtained from the UK trials COV001 and COV002, which included a single-blind randomized controlled phase 2/3 trial of AZD1222 (ChAdOx1 nCoV-19) in healthy adults. Trial participant PBMC samples were collected at day 0 and day 28 after the second dose for TCRbeta chain sequencing. Notes on this clone: Its antigen remains undetermined. Base-call qualities are not available, and no considerably larger clone is one nucleotide away.

General findings and caveats noted by the study authors: CD4 TCRs associated with the vaccine covered the entire spike protein, and the dominant responses were in regions 160-218 and 743-854. Because no day 14 peak-response samples were available, repertoires were characterized only after the peak T cell response. Only five to seven AZD1222 recipients were SARS-CoV-2 seropositive at baseline, limiting conclusions about previously exposed vaccinees. In the small 56-69-year group, the increase in depth fell short of significance, most likely because of low power. After two AZD1222 doses, spike-specific TCR breadth and depth were significantly higher than at day 0 and than in MenACWY recipients. Participants were mostly white British and included more females than males, and it was suggested by the authors that clonal diversity may have been underestimated. Epitopes outside the regions mutated in the B.1.351 and B.1.1.7 variants were reportedly recognized by nearly half of the unique spike-specific TCRs.

The CDR3 has 15 amino acids, counting the end cysteine and phenylalanine. CDR3 DNA only is kept here, 45 bases in frame from base 1. Trimming at the junction amounts to 4 bases on V and 5 bases on J, and the germline ends lie 16 bases apart. From a lookup of the germline V gene, CDR1 and CDR2 are SGHRS and YFSETQ. The CDR3 regions of human TCRbeta chains were subjected to immunosequencing. The study's own analysis went as follows. Repertoire TCRs were checked for matches against a reference library of SARS-CoV-2-specific TCRs that had been generated using the MIRA antigen-specificity platform. Breadth was defined as the fraction of unique TCRs that were SARS-CoV-2-associated, and depth was defined as the fraction of total T cells that were SARS-CoV-2-associated. Each spike-specific TCR was assigned to its reactive spike region and to a CD4 or CD8 class using the MIRA data. Log10-transformed breadth and depth values were compared by one-way ANOVA with Sidak's multiple comparisons tests. The immuneACCESS repertoire file appears here via TCRdb, limited to in-frame rearrangements. These files lack a portion of the clones; in checked studies, under half of the deficit traces to unresolved V genes, and the cause of the others is not known. D and trimming were read from the DNA, whereas the V and J calls and clone size are those reported in that table. A total of approximately 100,000 clones appear in this sample, 70% to 90% of them only once. Jointly, the top ten make up 2% to 2.5% of the sample.

This TCR was recovered from an adult who received the AZD1222 COVID-19 vaccine. The rearrangement joined TRBV5-1 to TRBJ2-1; no D gene is confidently identified. The material sequenced was peripheral blood, taken 28 days after the second AZD1222 dose. The CDR3 has the sequence CASSPSGGMDNEQFF. The nucleotides are TGCGCCAGCAGCCCCAGTGGCGGAATGGACAATGAGCAGTTCTTC.